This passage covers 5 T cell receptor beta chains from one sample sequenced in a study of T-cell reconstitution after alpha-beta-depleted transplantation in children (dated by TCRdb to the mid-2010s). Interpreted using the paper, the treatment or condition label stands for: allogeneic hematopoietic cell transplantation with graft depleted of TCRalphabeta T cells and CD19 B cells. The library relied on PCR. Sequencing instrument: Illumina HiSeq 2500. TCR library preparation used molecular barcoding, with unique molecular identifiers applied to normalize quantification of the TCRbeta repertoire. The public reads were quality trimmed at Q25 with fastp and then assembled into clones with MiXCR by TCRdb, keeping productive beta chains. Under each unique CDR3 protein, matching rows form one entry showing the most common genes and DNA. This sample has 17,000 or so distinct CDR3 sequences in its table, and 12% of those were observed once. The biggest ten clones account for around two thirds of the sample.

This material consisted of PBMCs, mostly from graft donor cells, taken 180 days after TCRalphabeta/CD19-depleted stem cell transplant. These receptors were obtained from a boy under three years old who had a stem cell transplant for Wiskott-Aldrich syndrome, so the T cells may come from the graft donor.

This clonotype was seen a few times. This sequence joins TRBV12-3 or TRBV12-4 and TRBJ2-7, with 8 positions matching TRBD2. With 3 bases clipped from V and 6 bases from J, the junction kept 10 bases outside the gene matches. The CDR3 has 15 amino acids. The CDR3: CASSFQLAGTGEQYF. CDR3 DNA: TGTGCCAGCAGTTTCCAGTTAGCGGGAACCGGCGAGCAGTACTTC.

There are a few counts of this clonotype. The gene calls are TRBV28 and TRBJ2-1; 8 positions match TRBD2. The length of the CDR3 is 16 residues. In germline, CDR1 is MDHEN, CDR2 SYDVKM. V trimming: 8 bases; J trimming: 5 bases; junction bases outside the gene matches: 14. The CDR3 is CASDKSGSFRNNEQFF. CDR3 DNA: TGTGCCAGCGATAAAAGCGGGAGTTTTAGAAACAATGAGCAGTTCTTC.

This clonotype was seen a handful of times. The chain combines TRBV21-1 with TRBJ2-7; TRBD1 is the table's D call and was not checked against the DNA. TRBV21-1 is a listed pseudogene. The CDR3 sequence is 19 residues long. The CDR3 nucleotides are TGTGCCAGCAGCACTCAATTGACAGGGGGCTTAAAGATGGAGTACGAGCAGTACTTC. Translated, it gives CASSTQLTGGLKMEYEQYF.

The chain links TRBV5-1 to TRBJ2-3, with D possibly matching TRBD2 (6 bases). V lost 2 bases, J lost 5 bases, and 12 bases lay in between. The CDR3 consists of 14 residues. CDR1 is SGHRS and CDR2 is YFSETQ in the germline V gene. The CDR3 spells CASSFRDLRDTQYF. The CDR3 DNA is TGCGCCAGCAGCTTCCGGGACTTACGAGATACGCAGTATTTT.

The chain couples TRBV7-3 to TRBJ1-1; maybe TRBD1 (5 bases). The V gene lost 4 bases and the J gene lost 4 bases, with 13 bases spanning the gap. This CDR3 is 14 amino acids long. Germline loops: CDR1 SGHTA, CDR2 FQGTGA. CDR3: CASSSSGESTEAFF. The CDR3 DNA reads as TGTGCCAGCAGCTCCTCGGGGGAGAGCACTGAAGCTTTCTTT.